Here is one TCR beta chain with its context. The data stem from a study of blood T cell repertoires in COVID-19. Across the whole study: Donors in the United States, Italy and Spain gave samples during acute or convalescent COVID-19. PBMCs, B-cell-depleted T cells, or T cells were the source of the cDNA or gDNA that made up the material.

As originally analysed: By means of reference gene primer amplification, nucleated cell counts were estimated. The assay was immunoSEQ multiplex PCR, and TCRdb's table has in-frame clones only and misses some. The V and J calls and clone size come from that table; D and trimming were worked out from the DNA. This sample has some 250,000 clones, with around 82% found just once. The CDR3 covers 19 residues. Germline CDR1 and CDR2: PRHDT and FYEKMQ (reference sequence). V lost 5 bases and J 1 base, leaving 26 bases between the germline ends. V usage is TRBV13 and J usage is TRBJ1-2; possible D gene TRBD1, 5 bases. The receptor was isolated from a man in his forties or fifties with active or convalescent COVID-19. Sequenced material: peripheral blood. DNA of the CDR3: TGTGCCAGCAGCCCGGGAATAGTGGGGGGTACGGATCTTAACTATGGCTACACCTTC. Its protein is CASSPGIVGGTDLNYGYTF. The variable domain in full, with the rest retrieved from reference TRBV13 and TRBJ1-2, is AAGVIQSPRHLIKEKRETATLKCYPIPRHDTVYWYQQGPGQDPQFLISFYEKMQSDKGSIPDRFSAQQFSDYHSELNMSSLELGDSALYFCASSPGIVGGTDLNYGYTFGSGTRLTVV.